The sample holds a few counts of the clone carrying this TCR beta chain. What it binds is not known. Generated by immunoSEQ multiplex PCR, the TCRdb table keeps only in-frame clones and is missing some. This sample has some 68,000 clones, with approximately 85% found just once. This specimen belongs to a study of a mutant IDH1 vaccine in newly diagnosed glioma. As for the study in general: It was radiotherapy, temozolomide, or both that patients received previously, with most receiving both. Findings and caveats of the study: There were vaccine-induced immune responses in about 92% of the patients.

CDR1 MNHNS and CDR2 SASEGT come from the germline V gene. The V gene lost 6 bases and the J gene lost 8 bases, with 17 bases spanning the gap. The CDR3 extends over 14 amino acids. Time point specified: baseline, week 1 (first vaccination visit). The sample's treatment: pre-vaccination baseline after standard-of-care therapy. The receptor was derived from a middle-aged man with glioma. The chain employs TRBV6-1 and TRBJ1-3, with a tentative D call TRBD1 (6 bases). Sequenced material: PBMCs, taken from a glioma patient treated with radiotherapy, temozolomide or both. CDR3 coding DNA: TGTGCCAGCAGGCTGGGAGGGGCAGGGGACACCATATATTTT. Its translation is CASRLGGAGDTIYF.